This passage covers 30 T cell receptor beta chains from one sample sequenced in a study of pediatric ulcerative colitis. Clones were read by immunoSEQ multiplex PCR, and TCRdb kept only the in-frame ones, dropping some. The sample lists approximately 60,000 clones; less than 90% were seen once. Sequenced: blood. The receptor source for this set is a boy younger than 18 with severe ulcerative colitis.

The chain links TRBV5-4 to TRBJ2-7; tentative D call: TRBD2 (7 bases). Germline CDR1 is SGHNT and CDR2 is YYREEE (reference sequence). Deletions cut 4 bases from V and 5 bases from J, with 22 bases between. CDR3 length equals 16 residues. For the CDR3, the DNA is TGTGCCAGCAGCCTCCGAGGGGGGAGGGCCGTAGACGAGCAGTACTTC. It yields the protein CASSLRGGRAVDEQYF.

V usage is TRBV29-1 and J usage is TRBJ1-2; D uncertain. Per the germline V gene, CDR1 is SQVTM and CDR2 is ANQGSEA. V shed 0 bases and J shed 6 bases, with 8 bases lying between them. The CDR3 spans 12 residues. The CDR3, as DNA: TGCAGCGTTGAAGAGTCCCAGGATGGCTACACCTTC. Translation: CSVEESQDGYTF.

The chain couples TRBV10-3 to TRBJ1-1; D unresolved. V was shortened by 2 bases and J by 0 bases, with 7 bases between the two germline ends. Germline V lookup: CDR1 ENHRY, CDR2 SYGVKD. CDR3 length: 14 residues. In DNA form, the CDR3 reads TGTGCCATCAGTGAGCAGACGGTGAACACTGAAGCTTTCTTT. Protein product: CAISEQTVNTEAFF.

This clone was detected a few times. V is TRBV10-3 and J is TRBJ2-7; 7 bases are a match to TRBD1. Germline-derived CDR1 and CDR2 are ENHRY and SYGVKD. This CDR3 comprises 12 residues. Losses at the gene ends were 6 bases for V and 6 bases for J; bases not matched to a gene: 5. CDR3 bases: TGTGCCATCAGCTTTGACAGGGCCGAGCAGTACTTC. Encoded protein: CAISFDRAEQYF.

This chain links TRBV11-2 with TRBJ1-1, with D perhaps matching TRBD1 (5 bases). The CDR3 is made up of 14 amino acids. The V end lost 1 base, the J end lost 1 base, and 7 bases lay between the germline ends. CDR1 is SGHAT and CDR2 is FQNNGV in the germline V gene. CDR3 DNA sequence: TGTGCCAGCAGCTTAGGGGGCCGGAACACTGAAGCTTTCTTT. Amino acid sequence: CASSLGGRNTEAFF.

The chain recombines TRBV6-1 with TRBJ2-3; the D gene is possibly TRBD1 (5 bases). The CDR3 covers 14 residues. Trimming left V 6 bases short and J 0 bases short, with 10 bases between. CDR1 and CDR2 (germline): MNHNS, SASEGT. In DNA form, the CDR3 reads TGTGCCAGCAGACCTGGGGCTAGCACAGATACGCAGTATTTT. Translating gives CASRPGASTDTQYF.

J is TRBJ2-3 and V is TRBV28; the D is unclear. CDR1 and CDR2 (germline): MDHEN, SYDVKM. Between the trimmed V and J ends, which lost 5 bases and 2 bases, there was a span of 2 bases. The CDR3 loop spans 11 amino acids. The CDR3: CASSHTDTQYF. In DNA form, the CDR3 reads TGTGCCAGCAGTCACACAGATACGCAGTATTTT.

The chain employs TRBV5-4 and TRBJ2-5; TRBD2 matches 11 bases. CDR1 SGHNT and CDR2 YYREEE come from the germline V gene (reference sequence). The CDR3 spans 16 residues. V lost 2 bases and J lost 5; bases outside the gene matches: 8. The CDR3 DNA reads as TGTGCCAGCAGCTTACGACTAGCGGGATCGACGGAGACCCAGTACTTC. Translated: CASSLRLAGSTETQYF.

The rearrangement uses TRBV5-1 and TRBJ2-5; D might be TRBD1 or TRBD2, each matching 5 bases. CDR1 and CDR2 from the germline V gene are SGHRS and YFSETQ. The V end lost 7 bases, the J end lost 3 bases, and 7 bases lay between the germline ends. This CDR3 has 11 residues. The CDR3 reads CASLGEETQYF. DNA for the CDR3: TGCGCCAGCCTGGGGGAAGAGACCCAGTACTTC.

The V call is TRBV6-1, the J call TRBJ2-3, with 10 bases fitting TRBD1. Germline V gene sequence: CDR1 MNHNS, CDR2 SASEGT. The CDR3 totals 15 residues. The J segment lost 6 bases and the V segment lost 5 bases, leaving 8 bases of the junction unmatched. Here the CDR3 DNA reads TGTGCCAGCAGTAACCCGGGACAGGGGTTGGATACGCAGTATTTT. Residues: CASSNPGQGLDTQYF.

The rearrangement links TRBV30 to TRBJ1-2; 7 nucleotides line up with TRBD1. The V segment lost 4 bases and the J segment 0 bases; nucleotides outside the gene matches: 5. CDR1 is GTSNPN and CDR2 is SVGIG in the germline V gene (reference sequence). CDR3 length: 14 amino acids. The CDR3 loop is CAWTSQGANYGYTF. The CDR3 DNA is TGTGCCTGGACATCCCAGGGGGCTAACTATGGCTACACCTTC.

The rearrangement links TRBV9 to TRBJ2-1; unclear D gene. Germline CDR1 reads SGDLS; CDR2 reads YYNGEE. The CDR3 loop spans 16 amino acids. The germline V and J ends were trimmed by 0 bases and 5 bases, with 15 bases remaining between them. CDR3 residues: CASSVGEALGDNEQFF. In DNA form, the CDR3 reads TGTGCCAGCAGCGTAGGCGAGGCCCTAGGAGACAATGAGCAGTTCTTC.

The chain joins TRBV7-2 to TRBJ1-1; 10 bases match TRBD1. The CDR3 runs 14 residues. With V trimmed by 3 bases and J by 5 bases, 3 bases remained unmatched. Germline assignment: CDR1 SGHTA and CDR2 FQGNSA. CDR3 bases: TGTGCCAGCAGCTTGACAGGGGGCTGGACTGAAGCTTTCTTT. Amino acid sequence: CASSLTGGWTEAFF.

This sequence joins TRBV7-9 and TRBJ1-5, with 7 bases lining up with TRBD1. J lost 6 bases, V lost 4 bases, and 15 bases had no gene match. Germline lookup yields CDR1 SEHNR and CDR2 FQNEAQ (reference sequence). The CDR3 is made up of 17 amino acids. In DNA, the CDR3 is TGTGCCAGCAGCTCGGACCGAGCGACAGGGAGCTCTCAGCCCCAGCATTTT. It encodes CASSSDRATGSSQPQHF.

The CDR3 reads CASSPRTGGNTEAFF. The DNA of the CDR3 is TGTGCCAGCAGCCCCAGGACAGGGGGGAACACTGAAGCTTTCTTT. V and J are TRBV4-2 and TRBJ1-1, with 10 bases matching TRBD1. The germline V gene has CDR1 LGHNA and CDR2 YNFKEQ. The V and J ends lost 4 bases and 1 base, in that order; junction bases with no gene match: 3. The CDR3 runs 15 residues.

This clone showed up just a few times. This chain links TRBV7-9 with TRBJ2-3; no definite D call. The CDR3 totals 11 residues. V was shortened by 2 bases and J by 5 bases, with 2 bases between the two germline ends. Germline values: CDR1 SEHNR, CDR2 FQNEAQ (reference sequence). Here the CDR3 DNA reads TGTGCCAGCAGCTTACAAGATACGCAGTATTTT. It translates to CASSLQDTQYF.

The rearrangement uses TRBV7-2 and TRBJ2-5; TRBD2 is a possible D gene (5 bases). The CDR3 length is 13 residues. Trimming left V 5 bases short and J 3 bases short, with 10 bases between. From germline, CDR1 is SGHTA and CDR2 FQGNSA. The CDR3 loop is CASSPPGEETQYF. In nucleotides, the CDR3 is TGTGCCAGCAGCCCCCCCGGGGAAGAGACCCAGTACTTC.

The chain joins TRBV10-3 to TRBJ2-7; the match to TRBD1 covers 7 bases. After removal of 2 bases from V and 5 bases from J, the junction contained 9 bases not matched to a gene. CDR1 ENHRY and CDR2 SYGVKD come from the germline V gene. CDR3 length: 15 amino acids. CDR3 amino acids: CAISEGQVMGDEQYF. The CDR3 bases are TGTGCCATCAGTGAGGGACAGGTCATGGGGGACGAGCAGTACTTC.

The genes are TRBV27 and TRBJ1-4; 10 positions agree with TRBD1. This CDR3 comprises 14 residues. V was pared by 2 bases and J by 8 bases, with 2 bases of the junction left unmatched. Germline V gene lookup returns CDR1 MNHEY and CDR2 SMNVEV (reference sequence). The CDR3 sequence: CASSLGQGDEKLFF. CDR3 in DNA: TGTGCCAGCAGTTTAGGACAGGGGGACGAAAAACTGTTTTTT.

This rearrangement joins TRBV9 to TRBJ1-5; D is possibly TRBD1 (5 bases). V shed 0 bases and J shed 6 bases, with 16 bases lying between them. CDR1 and CDR2 (germline): SGDLS, YYNGEE. The CDR3 is 16 residues long. CDR3 protein: CASSVAPGSLSQPQHF. Here the CDR3 DNA reads TGTGCCAGCAGCGTAGCCCCAGGGTCCTTAAGTCAGCCCCAGCATTTT.

The rearrangement links TRBV29-1 to TRBJ2-1; no definite D call. The CDR3 length is 18 residues. CDR1 SQVTM and CDR2 ANQGSEA come from the germline V gene. V gave up 0 bases and J gave up 6 bases, with 24 bases separating them. CDR3 residues: CSVEEGERELRGPNEQFF. The CDR3 coding sequence is TGCAGCGTTGAAGAAGGAGAGAGAGAACTCCGAGGCCCCAATGAGCAGTTCTTC.

The V and J genes are TRBV28 and TRBJ1-5; D not certain. Germline CDR1 and CDR2: MDHEN and SYDVKM. The germline V and J ends were trimmed by 2 bases and 6 bases, with 11 bases remaining between them. The CDR3 has 14 amino acids. Written as DNA, the CDR3 is TGTGCCAGCAGTTTAGCAGGAGGGTTTCAGCCCCAGCATTTT. Its protein is CASSLAGGFQPQHF.

V usage is TRBV6-4 and J usage is TRBJ2-7; 9 nucleotides align to TRBD2. J lost 3 bases, V lost 10 bases, and 7 bases had no gene match. The CDR3 is 13 amino acids. Germline V gene data show CDR1 as MRHNA and CDR2 as SNTAGT. In DNA, the CDR3 is TGTGCCACCCCTAGCGGGACTTACTACGAGCAGTACTTC. Translating it yields CATPSGTYYEQYF.

The chain uses TRBV7-9 and TRBJ2-7, with 8 bases lining up with TRBD1. CDR1 is SEHNR, CDR2 FQNEAQ, per germline (reference sequence). The J segment lost 0 bases and the V segment lost 3 bases, leaving 10 bases of the junction unmatched. CDR3 length: 17 amino acids. In DNA, the CDR3 is TGTGCCAGCAGCTTGGGGACAGGCCCTATGAGCTCCTACGAGCAGTACTTC. Translating gives CASSLGTGPMSSYEQYF.

The chain uses TRBV6-5 and TRBJ2-2; 10 bases map to TRBD2. V shed 4 bases, J shed 1 base, and the junction held 0 bases outside the gene matches. CDR3 length: 15 residues. CDR1 is MNHEY and CDR2 is SVGAGI in the germline V gene. CDR3 nucleotides: TGTGCCAGCAGTTGGACTAGCGGGAACACCGGGGAGCTGTTTTTT. It translates to CASSWTSGNTGELFF.

This clone was seen just once. V usage is TRBV6-5 and J usage is TRBJ2-2; D gene ambiguous. The V end was cut by 2 bases, the J end by 0 bases, with 4 bases between. From germline, CDR1 is MNHEY and CDR2 SVGAGI. This CDR3 region has 14 residues. The CDR3 nucleotides read TGTGCCAGCAGTTACGGTGCGAACACCGGGGAGCTGTTTTTT. Translating gives CASSYGANTGELFF.

The V gene is TRBV5-3, the J gene TRBJ2-3, with D perhaps matching TRBD2 (6 bases). TRBV5-3 has ORF status, its function being uncertain. Trimming stripped 9 bases from V and 0 bases from J, with 11 bases between. The CDR3 consists of 13 residues. The CDR3 DNA follows: TGTGCCATCCTAAGCGGGAGCACAGATACGCAGTATTTT. Its translation is CAILSGSTDTQYF.

This rearrangement joins TRBV19 to TRBJ2-7; 9 nucleotides align to TRBD1. Germline assignment: CDR1 LNHDA and CDR2 SQIVND (reference sequence). V lost 10 bases and J lost 0; bases outside the gene matches: 7. The CDR3 consists of 14 residues. In DNA, the CDR3 is TGTGCCATTACAACAGGGGGCGGCTCCTACGAGCAGTACTTC. Amino acid sequence: CAITTGGGSYEQYF.

The chain links TRBV29-1 to TRBJ2-1; 10 bases map to TRBD2. The length of the CDR3 is 14 residues. In germline, CDR1 is SQVTM, CDR2 ANQGSEA. V lost 8 bases, J lost 9 bases, and 13 bases stayed unmatched. CDR3 region: CSIVAGGPLGEQFF. Written as DNA, the CDR3 is TGCAGCATCGTAGCGGGGGGCCCCCTGGGTGAGCAGTTCTTC.

This clone was seen only once. The rearrangement links TRBV4-2 to TRBJ2-1, with 8 bases fitting TRBD2. The CDR3 is 13 amino acids. V lost 7 bases and J lost 5; bases outside the gene matches: 4. Germline-derived CDR1 and CDR2 are LGHNA and YNFKEQ. CDR3 in DNA: TGTGCCAGCACCAACGGGGGGGACAATGAGCAGTTCTTC. Translating it yields CASTNGGDNEQFF.